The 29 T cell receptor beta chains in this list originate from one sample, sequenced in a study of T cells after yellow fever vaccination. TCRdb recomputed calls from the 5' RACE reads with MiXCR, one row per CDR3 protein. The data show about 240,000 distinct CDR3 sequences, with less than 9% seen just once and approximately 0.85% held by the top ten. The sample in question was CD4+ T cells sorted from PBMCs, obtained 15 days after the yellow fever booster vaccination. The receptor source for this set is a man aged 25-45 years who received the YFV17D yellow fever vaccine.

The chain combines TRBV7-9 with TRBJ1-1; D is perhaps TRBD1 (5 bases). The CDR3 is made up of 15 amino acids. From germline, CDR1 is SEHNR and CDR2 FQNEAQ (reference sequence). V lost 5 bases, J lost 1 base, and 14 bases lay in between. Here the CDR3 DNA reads TGTGCCAGCAGCGCACCCGGGGGGAGGAACACTGAAGCTTTCTTT. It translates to CASSAPGGRNTEAFF.

This CDR3 is CASSQDIGYQETQYF. The CDR3 region has the DNA TGCGCCAGCAGCCAAGATATCGGATACCAAGAGACCCAGTACTTC. The V and J genes are TRBV4-3 and TRBJ2-5; D is unclear. From germline, CDR1 is LGHNA and CDR2 YSLEER. Trimming removed 0 bases from V and 0 bases from J, with 8 bases in between. The CDR3 spans 15 residues.

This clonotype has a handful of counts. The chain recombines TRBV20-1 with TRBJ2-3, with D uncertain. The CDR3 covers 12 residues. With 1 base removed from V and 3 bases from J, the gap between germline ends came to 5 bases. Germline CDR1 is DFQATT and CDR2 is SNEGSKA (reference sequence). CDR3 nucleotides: TGCAGTGCTAGAGGTTTAACAGATACGCAGTATTTT. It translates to CSARGLTDTQYF.

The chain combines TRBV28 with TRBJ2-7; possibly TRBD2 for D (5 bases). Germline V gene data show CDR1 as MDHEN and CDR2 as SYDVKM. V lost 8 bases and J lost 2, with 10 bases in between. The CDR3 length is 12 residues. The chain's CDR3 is CASLGITYEQYF. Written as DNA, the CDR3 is TGTGCCAGCCTCGGGATAACCTACGAGCAGTACTTC.

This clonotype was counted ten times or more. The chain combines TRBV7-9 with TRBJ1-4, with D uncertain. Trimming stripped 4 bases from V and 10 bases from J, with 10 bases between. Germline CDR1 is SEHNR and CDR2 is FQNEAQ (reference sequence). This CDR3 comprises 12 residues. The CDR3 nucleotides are TGTGCCAGCAGCTCCCACGATGGAAAACTGTTTTTT. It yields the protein CASSSHDGKLFF.

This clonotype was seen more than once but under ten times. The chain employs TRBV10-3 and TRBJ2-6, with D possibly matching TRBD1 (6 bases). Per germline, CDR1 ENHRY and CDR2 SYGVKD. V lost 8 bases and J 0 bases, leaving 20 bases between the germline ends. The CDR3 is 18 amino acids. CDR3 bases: TGTGCCATCCGAAAGACACAGGGTGCTAGCTCTGGGGCCAACGTCCTGACTTTC. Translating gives CAIRKTQGASSGANVLTF.

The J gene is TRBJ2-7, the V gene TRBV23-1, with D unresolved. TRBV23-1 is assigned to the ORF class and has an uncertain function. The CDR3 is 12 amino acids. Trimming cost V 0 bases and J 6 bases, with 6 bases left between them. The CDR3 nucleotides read TGCGCCAGCAGTCAATCTGGACCCGAGCAGTACTTC. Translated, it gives CASSQSGPEQYF.

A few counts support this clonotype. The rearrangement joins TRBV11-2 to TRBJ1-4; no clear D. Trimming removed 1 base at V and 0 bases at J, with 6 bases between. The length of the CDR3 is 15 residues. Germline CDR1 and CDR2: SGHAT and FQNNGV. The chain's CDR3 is CASSLAETTNEKLFF. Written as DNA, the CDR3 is TGTGCCAGCAGCTTAGCGGAAACAACTAATGAAAAACTGTTTTTT.

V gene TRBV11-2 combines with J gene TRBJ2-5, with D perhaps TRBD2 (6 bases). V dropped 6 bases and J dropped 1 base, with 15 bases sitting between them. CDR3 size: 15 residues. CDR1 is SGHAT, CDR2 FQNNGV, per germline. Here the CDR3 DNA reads TGTGCCAGCAGGTTAAGCGGGCGGAGCCAAGAGACCCAGTACTTC. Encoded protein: CASRLSGRSQETQYF.

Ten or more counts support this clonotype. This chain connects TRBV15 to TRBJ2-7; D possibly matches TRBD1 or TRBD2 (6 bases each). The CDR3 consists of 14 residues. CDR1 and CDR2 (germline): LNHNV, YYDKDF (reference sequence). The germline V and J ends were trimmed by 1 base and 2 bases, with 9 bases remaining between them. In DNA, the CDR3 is TGTGCCACCAGCAGAGGGAGGGGGGCCTACGAGCAGTACTTC. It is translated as CATSRGRGAYEQYF.

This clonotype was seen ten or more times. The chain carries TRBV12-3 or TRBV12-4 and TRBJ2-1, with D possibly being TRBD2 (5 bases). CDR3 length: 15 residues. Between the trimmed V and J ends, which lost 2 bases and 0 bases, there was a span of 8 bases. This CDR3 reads CASSLLAYSYNEQFF. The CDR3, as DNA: TGTGCCAGCAGTTTATTAGCGTACTCCTACAATGAGCAGTTCTTC.

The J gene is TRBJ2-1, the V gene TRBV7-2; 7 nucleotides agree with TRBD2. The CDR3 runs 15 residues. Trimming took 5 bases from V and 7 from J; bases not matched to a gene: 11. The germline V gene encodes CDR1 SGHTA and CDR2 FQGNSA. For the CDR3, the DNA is TGTGCCAGCAGCATAGGGGCTAGCGGAGTGAATGAGCAGTTCTTC. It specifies CASSIGASGVNEQFF.

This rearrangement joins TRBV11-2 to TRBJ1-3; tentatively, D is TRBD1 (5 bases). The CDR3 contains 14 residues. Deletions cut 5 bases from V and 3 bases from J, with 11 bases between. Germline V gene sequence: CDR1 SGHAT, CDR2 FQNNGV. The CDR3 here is CASSRRGDGNTIYF. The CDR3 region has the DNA TGTGCCAGCAGCCGACGGGGGGATGGAAACACCATATATTTT.

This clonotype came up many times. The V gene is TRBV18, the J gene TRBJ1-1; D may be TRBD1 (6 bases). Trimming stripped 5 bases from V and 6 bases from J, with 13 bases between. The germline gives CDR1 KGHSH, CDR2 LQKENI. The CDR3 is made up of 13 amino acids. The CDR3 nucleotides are TGTGCCAGCTCAACTAACCGACAGGCTGAAGCTTTCTTT. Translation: CASSTNRQAEAFF.

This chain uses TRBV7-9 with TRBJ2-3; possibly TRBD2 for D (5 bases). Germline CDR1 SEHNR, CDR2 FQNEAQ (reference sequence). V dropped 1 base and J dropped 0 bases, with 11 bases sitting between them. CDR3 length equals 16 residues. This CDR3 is CASSLGETLSTDTQYF. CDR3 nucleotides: TGTGCCAGCAGCTTAGGGGAGACCCTCAGCACAGATACGCAGTATTTT.

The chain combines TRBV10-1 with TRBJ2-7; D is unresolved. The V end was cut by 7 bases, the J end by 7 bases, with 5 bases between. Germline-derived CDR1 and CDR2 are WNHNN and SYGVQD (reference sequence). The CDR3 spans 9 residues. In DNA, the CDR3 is TGCGCCAGCACTGGTGAGCAGTACTTC. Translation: CASTGEQYF.

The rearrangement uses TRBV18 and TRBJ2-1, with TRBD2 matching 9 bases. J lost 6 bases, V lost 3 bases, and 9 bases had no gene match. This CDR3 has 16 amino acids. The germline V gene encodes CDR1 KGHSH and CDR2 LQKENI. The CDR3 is CASSPSRLAGSNEQFF. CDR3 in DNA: TGTGCCAGCTCACCGTCGCGGCTAGCGGGATCCAATGAGCAGTTCTTC. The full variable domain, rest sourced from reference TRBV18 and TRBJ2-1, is NAGVMQNPRHLVRRRGQEARLRCSPMKGHSHVYWYRQLPEEGLKFMVYLQKENIIDESGMPKERFSAEFPKEGPSILRIQQVVRGDSAAYFCASSPSRLAGSNEQFFGPGTRLTVL.

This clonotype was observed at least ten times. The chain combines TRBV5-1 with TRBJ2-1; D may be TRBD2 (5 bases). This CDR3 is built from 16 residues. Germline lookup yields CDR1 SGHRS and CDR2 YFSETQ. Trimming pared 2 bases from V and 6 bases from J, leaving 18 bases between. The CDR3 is CASSFSRPEAGNEQFF. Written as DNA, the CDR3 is TGCGCCAGCAGCTTCTCACGTCCCGAGGCGGGCAATGAGCAGTTCTTC.

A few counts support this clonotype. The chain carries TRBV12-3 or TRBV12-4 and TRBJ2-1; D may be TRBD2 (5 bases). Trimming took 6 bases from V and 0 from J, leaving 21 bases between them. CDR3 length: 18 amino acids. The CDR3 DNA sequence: TGTGCCAGCAGCTTCAGTCTTCTCGGGGTGAGCTCCTACAATGAGCAGTTCTTC. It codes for CASSFSLLGVSSYNEQFF.

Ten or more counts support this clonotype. CDR3 in amino acids: CASGRGGEQYF. The CDR3 region has the DNA TGTGCCAGCGGACGGGGGGGCGAGCAGTACTTC. V gene TRBV7-6 combines with J gene TRBJ2-7, with 8 nucleotides matching TRBD2. This CDR3 has 11 residues. Germline lookup yields CDR1 SGHVS and CDR2 FNYEAQ. With 8 bases clipped from V and 6 bases from J, the junction kept 3 bases outside the gene matches.

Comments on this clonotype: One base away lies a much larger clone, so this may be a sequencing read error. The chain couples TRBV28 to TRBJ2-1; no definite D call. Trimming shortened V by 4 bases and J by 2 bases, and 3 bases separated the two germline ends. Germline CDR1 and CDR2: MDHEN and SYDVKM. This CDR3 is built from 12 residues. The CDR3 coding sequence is TGTGCCAGCAGTTATACCTACAATGAGCAGTTCTTC. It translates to CASSYTYNEQFF.

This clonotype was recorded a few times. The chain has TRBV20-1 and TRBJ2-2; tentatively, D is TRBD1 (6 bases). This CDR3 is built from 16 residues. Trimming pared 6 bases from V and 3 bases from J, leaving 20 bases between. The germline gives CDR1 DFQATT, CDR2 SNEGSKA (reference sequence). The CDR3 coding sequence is TGCAGTGCCACCGGTCCCGTAGGGACATACACCGGGGAGCTGTTTTTT. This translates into CSATGPVGTYTGELFF.

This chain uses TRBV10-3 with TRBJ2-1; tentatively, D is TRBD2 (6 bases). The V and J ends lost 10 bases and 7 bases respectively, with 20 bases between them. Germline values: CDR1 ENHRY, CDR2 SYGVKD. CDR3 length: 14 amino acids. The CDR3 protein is CATSSGEKRNEQFF. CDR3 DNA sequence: TGTGCCACCTCGTCGGGGGAGAAGAGAAATGAGCAGTTCTTC.

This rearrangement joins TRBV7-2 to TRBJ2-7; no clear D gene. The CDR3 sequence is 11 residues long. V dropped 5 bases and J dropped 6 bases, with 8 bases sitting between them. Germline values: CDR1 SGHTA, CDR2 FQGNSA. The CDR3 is CASSPAFEQYF. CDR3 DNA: TGTGCCAGCAGCCCGGCGTTCGAGCAGTACTTC.

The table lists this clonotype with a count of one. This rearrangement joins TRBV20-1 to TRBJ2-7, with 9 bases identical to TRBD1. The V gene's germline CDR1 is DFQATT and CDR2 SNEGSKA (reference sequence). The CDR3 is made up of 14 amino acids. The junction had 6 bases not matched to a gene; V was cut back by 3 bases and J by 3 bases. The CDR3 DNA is TGCAGTGCTAGGCCGGGACAGGGTAACTACGAGCAGTACTTC. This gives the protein CSARPGQGNYEQYF.

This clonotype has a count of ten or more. CDR3 region: CSAISTSGGLQETQYF. CDR3 DNA: TGCAGTGCTATCTCGACTAGCGGGGGCCTCCAAGAGACCCAGTACTTC. The chain couples TRBV20-1 to TRBJ2-5; TRBD2 matches at 12 bases. The CDR3 runs to 16 residues. The V segment lost 4 bases and the J segment 1 base; nucleotides outside the gene matches: 7. The V gene's germline CDR1 is DFQATT and CDR2 SNEGSKA (reference sequence).

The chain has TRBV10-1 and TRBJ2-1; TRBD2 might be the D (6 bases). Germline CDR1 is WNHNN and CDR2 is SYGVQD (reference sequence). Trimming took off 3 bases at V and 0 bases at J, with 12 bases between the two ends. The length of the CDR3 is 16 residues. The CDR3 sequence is CASSEGPGSSYNEQFF. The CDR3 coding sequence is TGCGCCAGCAGTGAAGGCCCCGGGAGCTCCTACAATGAGCAGTTCTTC.

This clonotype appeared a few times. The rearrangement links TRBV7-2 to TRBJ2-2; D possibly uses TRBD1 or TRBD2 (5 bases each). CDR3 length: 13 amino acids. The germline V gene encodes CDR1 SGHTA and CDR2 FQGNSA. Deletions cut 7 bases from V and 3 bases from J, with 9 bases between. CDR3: CASKGTYTGELFF. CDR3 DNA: TGTGCCAGCAAAGGGACGTACACCGGGGAGCTGTTTTTT.

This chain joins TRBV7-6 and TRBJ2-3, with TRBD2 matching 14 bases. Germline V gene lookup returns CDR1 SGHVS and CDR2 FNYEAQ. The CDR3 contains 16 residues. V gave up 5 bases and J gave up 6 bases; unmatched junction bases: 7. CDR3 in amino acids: CASSRTSGGFTDTQYF. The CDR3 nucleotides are TGTGCCAGCAGCCGGACTAGCGGGGGGTTCACTGATACGCAGTATTTT.